This TCR beta chain was profiled in a study of blood T cell repertoires in COVID-19. V lost 5 bases and J lost 2, with 13 bases in between. The CDR3 is 14 amino acids. Germline CDR1 is SQVTM and CDR2 is ANQGSEA. Original handling: The authors estimated nucleated cell counts from reference gene primer amplification. Clones were sequenced by immunoSEQ multiplex PCR, and TCRdb holds only the in-frame ones, with some missing. V and J calls and clone size are copied from that table; D and trimming were computed from the DNA. The data contain 300,000 to 350,000 clones, nearly 90% of them singletons. The Seattle site enrolled patients during active infection and followed them longitudinally.

This clonotype was sampled from a woman in her 40s with COVID-19, enrolled during active disease. The source material was peripheral blood. The chain is built from TRBV29-1 and TRBJ2-4; D unclear. This CDR3 is CSVRSGLTKNIQYF. Here the CDR3 DNA reads TGCAGCGTTCGGAGTGGGTTAACCAAAAACATTCAGTACTTC.